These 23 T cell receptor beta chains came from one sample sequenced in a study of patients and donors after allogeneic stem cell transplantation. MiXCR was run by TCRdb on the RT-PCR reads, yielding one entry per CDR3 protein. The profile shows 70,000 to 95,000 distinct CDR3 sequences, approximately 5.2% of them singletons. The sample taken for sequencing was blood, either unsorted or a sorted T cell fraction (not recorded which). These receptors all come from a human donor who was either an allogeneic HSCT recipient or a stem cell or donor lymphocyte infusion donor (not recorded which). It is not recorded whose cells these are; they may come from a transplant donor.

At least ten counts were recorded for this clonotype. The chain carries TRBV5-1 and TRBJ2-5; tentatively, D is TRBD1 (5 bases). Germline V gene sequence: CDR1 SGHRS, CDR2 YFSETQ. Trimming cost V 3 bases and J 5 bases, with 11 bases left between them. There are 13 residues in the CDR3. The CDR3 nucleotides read TGCGCCAGCAGCTCACAGGTTCAGGAGACCCAGTACTTC. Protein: CASSSQVQETQYF.

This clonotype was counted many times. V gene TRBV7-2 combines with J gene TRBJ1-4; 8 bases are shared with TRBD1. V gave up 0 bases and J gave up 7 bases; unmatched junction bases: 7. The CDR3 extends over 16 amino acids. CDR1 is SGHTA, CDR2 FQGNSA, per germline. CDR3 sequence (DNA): TGTGCCAGCAGCTTAGCCCGGACAGGGCCGAGTGAAAAACTGTTTTTT. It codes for CASSLARTGPSEKLFF.

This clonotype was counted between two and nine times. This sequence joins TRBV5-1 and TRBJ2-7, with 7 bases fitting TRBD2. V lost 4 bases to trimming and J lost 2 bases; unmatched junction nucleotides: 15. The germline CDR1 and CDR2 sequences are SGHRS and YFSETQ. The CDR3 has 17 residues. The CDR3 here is CASSASLGSGAPYEQYF. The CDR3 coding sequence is TGCGCCAGCAGCGCCTCCCTTGGGAGCGGGGCTCCCTACGAGCAGTACTTC.

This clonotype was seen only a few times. The CDR3 nucleotides are TGTGCCAGCCCCACTAGCGGGGGCCGCACAGATACGCAGTATTTT. Residues: CASPTSGGRTDTQYF. The rearrangement uses TRBV2 and TRBJ2-3; 11 bases match TRBD2. This CDR3 has 15 residues. V lost 8 bases to trimming and J lost 1 base; unmatched junction nucleotides: 5. Germline V lookup: CDR1 SNHLY, CDR2 FYNNEI. Drawing the rest from reference TRBV2 and TRBJ2-3, the complete variable domain is EPEVTQTPSHQVTQMGQEVILRCVPISNHLYFYWYRQILGQKVEFLVSFYNNEISEKSEIFDDQFSVERPDGSNFTLKIRSTKLEDSAMYFCASPTSGGRTDTQYFGPGTRLTVL.

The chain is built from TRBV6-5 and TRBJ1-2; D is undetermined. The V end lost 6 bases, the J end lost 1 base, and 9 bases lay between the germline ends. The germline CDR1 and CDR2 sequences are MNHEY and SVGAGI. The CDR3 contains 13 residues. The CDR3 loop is CASSYGINYGYTF. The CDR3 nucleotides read TGTGCCAGCAGCTACGGGATTAACTATGGCTACACCTTC.

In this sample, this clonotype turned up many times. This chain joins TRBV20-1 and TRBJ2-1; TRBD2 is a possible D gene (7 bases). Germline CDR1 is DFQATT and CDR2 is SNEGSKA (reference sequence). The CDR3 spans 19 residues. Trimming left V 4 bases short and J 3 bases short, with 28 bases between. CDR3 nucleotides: TGCAGTGCTATCCCGATAGGGGGGGCCGACTCGGGGTTCTACAATGAGCAGTTCTTC. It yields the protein CSAIPIGGADSGFYNEQFF.

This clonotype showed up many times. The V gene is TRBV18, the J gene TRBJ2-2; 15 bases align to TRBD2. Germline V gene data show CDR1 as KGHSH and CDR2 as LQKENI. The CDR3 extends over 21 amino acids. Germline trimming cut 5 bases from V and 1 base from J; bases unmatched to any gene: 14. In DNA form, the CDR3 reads TGTGCCAGCTCAGACACCGGGACTAGCGGGAGGCCGATTCAGAACACCGGGGAGCTGTTTTTT. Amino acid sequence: CASSDTGTSGRPIQNTGELFF.

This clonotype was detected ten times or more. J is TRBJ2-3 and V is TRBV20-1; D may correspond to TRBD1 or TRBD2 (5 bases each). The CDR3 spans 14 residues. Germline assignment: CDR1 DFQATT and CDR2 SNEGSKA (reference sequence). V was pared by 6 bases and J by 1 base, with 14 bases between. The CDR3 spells CSAGAKTGTDTQYF. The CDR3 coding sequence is TGCAGTGCCGGGGCCAAAACTGGCACAGATACGCAGTATTTT.

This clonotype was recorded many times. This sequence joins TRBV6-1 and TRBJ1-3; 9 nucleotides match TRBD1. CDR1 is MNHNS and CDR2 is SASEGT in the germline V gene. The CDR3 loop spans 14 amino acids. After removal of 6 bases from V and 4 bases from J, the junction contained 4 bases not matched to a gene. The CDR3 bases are TGTGCCAGCAGCCACAGGGGGCCAGGAAACACCATATATTTT. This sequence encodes CASSHRGPGNTIYF.

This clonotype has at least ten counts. The CDR3 DNA reads TGTGCCAGCAGCCGACTAAGTGAAAAACTGTTTTTT. Its translation: CASSRLSEKLFF. The genes are TRBV3-1 and TRBJ1-4; D unclear. This CDR3 has 12 residues. Trimming left V 4 bases short and J 7 bases short, with 7 bases between. The V gene's germline CDR1 is LGHDT and CDR2 YNNKEL (reference sequence).

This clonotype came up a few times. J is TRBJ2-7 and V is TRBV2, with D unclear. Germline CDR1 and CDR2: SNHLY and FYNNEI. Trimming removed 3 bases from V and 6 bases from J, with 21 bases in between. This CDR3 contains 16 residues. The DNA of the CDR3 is TGTGCCAGCAGTGACCGCCAGGCTTCTGGGCGCGCCGAGCAGTACTTC. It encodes CASSDRQASGRAEQYF.

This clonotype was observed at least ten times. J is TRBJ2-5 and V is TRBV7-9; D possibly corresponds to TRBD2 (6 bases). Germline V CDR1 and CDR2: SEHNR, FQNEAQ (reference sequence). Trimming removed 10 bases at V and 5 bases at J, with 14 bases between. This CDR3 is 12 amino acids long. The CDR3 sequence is CATTPGRETQYF. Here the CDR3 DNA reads TGTGCCACTACCCCAGGGAGGGAGACCCAGTACTTC.

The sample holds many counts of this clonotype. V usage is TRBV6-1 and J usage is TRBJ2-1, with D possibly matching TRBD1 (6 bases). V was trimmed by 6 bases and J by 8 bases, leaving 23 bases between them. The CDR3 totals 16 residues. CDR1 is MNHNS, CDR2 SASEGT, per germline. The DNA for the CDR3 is TGTGCCAGCAGCCGCATCGGATCCCAGGGGTTCCATGAGCAGTTCTTC. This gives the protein CASSRIGSQGFHEQFF.

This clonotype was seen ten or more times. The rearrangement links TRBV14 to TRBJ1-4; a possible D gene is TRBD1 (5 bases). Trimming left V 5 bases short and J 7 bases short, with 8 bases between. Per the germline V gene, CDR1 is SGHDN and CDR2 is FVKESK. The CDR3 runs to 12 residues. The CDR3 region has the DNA TGTGCCAGCAGCGGAAGGGGTGAAAAACTGTTTTTT. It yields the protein CASSGRGEKLFF.

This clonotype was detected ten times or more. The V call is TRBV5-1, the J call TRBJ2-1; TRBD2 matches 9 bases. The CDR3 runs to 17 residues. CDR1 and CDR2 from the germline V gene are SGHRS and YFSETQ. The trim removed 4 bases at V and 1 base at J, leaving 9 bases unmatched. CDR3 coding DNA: TGCGCCAGCAGCGCCACTAGCGGGCCACCGTCCTACAATGAGCAGTTCTTC. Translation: CASSATSGPPSYNEQFF.

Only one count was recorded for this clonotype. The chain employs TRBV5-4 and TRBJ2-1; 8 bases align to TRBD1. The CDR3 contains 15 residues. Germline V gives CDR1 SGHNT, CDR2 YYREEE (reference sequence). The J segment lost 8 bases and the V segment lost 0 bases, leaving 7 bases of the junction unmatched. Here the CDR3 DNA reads TGTGCCAGCAGCTTGGATCAGGGGGCGACCGATGAGCAGTTCTTC. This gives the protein CASSLDQGATDEQFF.

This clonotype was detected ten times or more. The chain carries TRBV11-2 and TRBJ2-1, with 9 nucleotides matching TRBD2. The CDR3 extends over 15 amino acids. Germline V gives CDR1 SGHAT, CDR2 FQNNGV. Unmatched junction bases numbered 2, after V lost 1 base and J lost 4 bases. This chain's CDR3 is CASSLGGGGYNEQFF. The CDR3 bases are TGTGCCAGCAGCTTAGGCGGGGGGGGATACAATGAGCAGTTCTTC.

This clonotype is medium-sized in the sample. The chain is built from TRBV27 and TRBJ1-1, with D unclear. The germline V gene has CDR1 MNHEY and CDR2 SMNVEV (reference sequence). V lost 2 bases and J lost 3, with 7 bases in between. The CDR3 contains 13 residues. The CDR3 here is CASSLRRDTEAFF. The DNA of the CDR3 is TGTGCCAGCAGTTTACGTCGTGACACTGAAGCTTTCTTT.

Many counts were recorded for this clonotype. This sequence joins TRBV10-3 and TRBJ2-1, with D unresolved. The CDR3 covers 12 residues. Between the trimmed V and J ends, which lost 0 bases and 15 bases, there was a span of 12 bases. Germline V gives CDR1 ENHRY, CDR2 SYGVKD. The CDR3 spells CAISESSRVGFF. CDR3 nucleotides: TGTGCCATCAGTGAGTCTAGCCGCGTCGGGTTCTTC.

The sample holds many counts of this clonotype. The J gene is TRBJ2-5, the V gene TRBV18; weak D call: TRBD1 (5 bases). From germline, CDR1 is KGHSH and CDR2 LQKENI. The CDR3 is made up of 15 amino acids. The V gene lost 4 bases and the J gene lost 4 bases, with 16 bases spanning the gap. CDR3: CASSRYPEQGETQYF. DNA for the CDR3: TGTGCCAGCTCACGCTACCCAGAGCAGGGAGAGACCCAGTACTTC.

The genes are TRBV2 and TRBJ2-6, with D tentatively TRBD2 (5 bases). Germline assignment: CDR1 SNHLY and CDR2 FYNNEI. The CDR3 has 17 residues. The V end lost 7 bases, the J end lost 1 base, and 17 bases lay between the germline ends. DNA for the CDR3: TGTGCCAGCACCCAGGAGGTGGTGCTTTCTGGGGCCAACGTCCTGACTTTC. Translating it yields CASTQEVVLSGANVLTF.

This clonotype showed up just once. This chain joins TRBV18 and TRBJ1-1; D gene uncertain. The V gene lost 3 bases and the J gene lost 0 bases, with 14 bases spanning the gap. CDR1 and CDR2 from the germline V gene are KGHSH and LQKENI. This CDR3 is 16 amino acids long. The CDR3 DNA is TGTGCCAGCTCACCTGGGAGCCCTCGGCTGAACACTGAAGCTTTCTTT. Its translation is CASSPGSPRLNTEAFF.

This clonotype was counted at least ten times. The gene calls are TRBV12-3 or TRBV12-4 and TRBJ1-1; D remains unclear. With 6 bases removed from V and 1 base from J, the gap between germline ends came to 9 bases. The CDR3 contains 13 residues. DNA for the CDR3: TGTGCCAGCAGATTTAGACAGAACACTGAAGCTTTCTTT. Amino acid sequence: CASRFRQNTEAFF.